This T cell receptor (beta chain) stems from a study of T cells after yellow fever vaccination. This clonotype has a handful of counts. TCRdb reprocessed the 5' RACE reads with MiXCR, giving one entry per CDR3 protein. The table shows some 500,000 distinct CDR3 sequences, with approximately 12% occurring only once. CDR3 length: 16 residues. Trimming took off 2 bases at V and 4 bases at J, with 17 bases between the two ends. Germline V gene lookup returns CDR1 MNHEY and CDR2 SMNVEV (reference sequence). The TCR sequence derives from a man aged 25-40 years who received the YFV17D yellow fever vaccine. This material consisted of PBMCs, taken on the day of the yellow fever booster vaccination. This chain connects TRBV27 to TRBJ2-5, with D possibly being TRBD2 (6 bases). The CDR3 region has the DNA TGTGCCAGCAGTTTAACGGCCGGGAGAGCTGTAGAGACCCAGTACTTC. It is translated as CASSLTAGRAVETQYF.